These 27 T cell receptor beta chains share one sample of origin, sequenced in a study of prognosis after radiotherapy for stage I lung cancer. CDR3 of TCR beta was amplified from genomic DNA via a two-round multiplex PCR. TRBV and TRBJ genes each had their own specific primers in first-round PCR. Each CDR3 protein gets one entry after TCRdb re-called the multiplex PCR reads with MiXCR. Seen here are just over 30,000 distinct CDR3 sequences, 32% observed once, and the top ten hold 30% to 35%. The source was PBMCs, collected before or after stereotactic body radiation therapy (not recorded which). These receptors all come from a donor aged 50 or older with non-small cell lung cancer.

The sample holds many counts of this clonotype. The chain employs TRBV20-1 and TRBJ2-3; the D is unclear. The CDR3 loop spans 13 amino acids. Germline V CDR1 and CDR2: DFQATT, SNEGSKA (reference sequence). V gave up 6 bases and J gave up 1 base, with 11 bases separating them. The CDR3 bases are TGCAGTGCCCCGGACCGACGCACAGATACGCAGTATTTT. Amino acid sequence: CSAPDRRTDTQYF.

In its sample, this clonotype was seen once. The CDR3 ends on some other residue instead of the conserved phenylalanine or tryptophan, so this is likely a read error. J is TRBJ2-1 and V is TRBV5-4, with TRBD1 matching over 10 bases. Germline V lookup: CDR1 SGHNT, CDR2 YYREEE (reference sequence). The CDR3 length is 15 residues. The trim removed 4 bases at V and 7 bases at J, leaving 8 bases unmatched. The CDR3 region has the DNA TGTGCCAGCAGCGAGGGACAGGGGTATCAGAATGAGCAGTTCTCC. Encoded protein: CASSEGQGYQNEQFS.

This clonotype was counted at least ten times. The gene calls are TRBV2 and TRBJ1-2, with D perhaps TRBD1 (5 bases). The CDR3 covers 14 residues. Deletions cut 10 bases from V and 7 bases from J, with 22 bases between. Per the germline V gene, CDR1 is SNHLY and CDR2 is FYNNEI. This CDR3 reads CATQKEGAVRGYTF. For the CDR3, the DNA is TGTGCCACACAAAAGGAAGGGGCAGTCCGTGGCTACACCTTC.

To note about this clonotype: Given a much more abundant clone one base away, this may be a read error. The rearrangement joins TRBV25-1 to TRBJ2-3; 10 bases align to TRBD1. The CDR3 is made up of 19 amino acids. In germline, CDR1 is MGHDK, CDR2 SYGVNS. With 5 bases clipped from V and 0 bases from J, the junction kept 14 bases outside the gene matches. The DNA of the CDR3 is TGTGCCAGCAGTTACCCCCGGGACAGGGGCATCTCTAGCACAGATACGCAGTATTTT. It is translated as CASSYPRDRGISSTDTQYF.

The table lists this clonotype with many counts. The chain combines TRBV29-1 with TRBJ2-1; no definite D call. With 4 bases removed from V and 15 bases from J, the gap between germline ends came to 10 bases. CDR3 length: 9 amino acids. Germline loops: CDR1 SQVTM, CDR2 ANQGSEA. DNA for the CDR3: TGCAGCGTTGGATCCCCCGGGTTCTTC. As protein: CSVGSPGFF.

This clonotype has at least ten counts. The chain uses TRBV20-1 and TRBJ2-7; 9 nucleotides match TRBD1. The CDR3 totals 15 residues. The V segment lost 6 bases and the J segment 3 bases; nucleotides outside the gene matches: 12. Germline lookup yields CDR1 DFQATT and CDR2 SNEGSKA (reference sequence). CDR3 in amino acids: CSALSGGTGLYEQYF. As DNA, the CDR3 is TGCAGTGCCCTAAGTGGCGGGACAGGGCTCTACGAGCAGTACTTC.

This clonotype has ten or more counts. This chain connects TRBV5-1 to TRBJ2-2, with 8 bases aligning to TRBD2. Trimming cost V 0 bases and J 7 bases; bases outside gene matches: 11. Germline values: CDR1 SGHRS, CDR2 YFSETQ. The CDR3 consists of 17 residues. CDR3 sequence reads: CASSLAVLAGGLGELFF. The CDR3 DNA sequence: TGCGCCAGCAGCTTGGCGGTCCTTGCGGGAGGACTCGGGGAGCTGTTTTTT.

The genes are TRBV20-1 and TRBJ1-1; tentatively, D is TRBD1 (5 bases). Per germline, CDR1 DFQATT and CDR2 SNEGSKA (reference sequence). The CDR3 has 12 amino acids. Trimming shortened V by 2 bases and J by 5 bases, and 9 bases separated the two germline ends. CDR3 loop: CSARQGSTEAFF. The CDR3, as DNA: TGCAGTGCTAGACAGGGTTCGACTGAAGCTTTCTTT.

This clonotype was detected many times. The chain uses TRBV6-5 and TRBJ2-1; D not certain. V was cut by 2 bases and J by 12 bases, with 11 bases left in between. The CDR3 totals 12 residues. Germline-derived CDR1 and CDR2 are MNHEY and SVGAGI. CDR3 nucleotides: TGTGCCAGCAGTTACAGCGAGGTTTGGCAGTTCTTC. Its protein product is CASSYSEVWQFF.

On this clonotype: With a far larger clone one base away, a read error is the likely cause. The rearrangement links TRBV7-9 to TRBJ1-2, with D maybe TRBD1 (6 bases). The germline V gene has CDR1 SEHNR and CDR2 FQNEAQ (reference sequence). The CDR3 loop spans 14 amino acids. Trimming cost V 6 bases and J 5 bases, with 16 bases left between them. DNA of the CDR3: TGTGCCAGCAGACCGCAACAGGGTAATTATGGCTACACCTTC. Its protein is CASRPQQGNYGYTF.

This chain links TRBV12-3 or TRBV12-4 with TRBJ2-3; D uncertain. Trimming stripped 4 bases from V and 5 bases from J, with 16 bases between. The CDR3 totals 15 residues. The CDR3 loop reads CASSWADRSIDTQYF. In nucleotides, the CDR3 is TGTGCCAGCAGTTGGGCGGATCGAAGTATAGATACGCAGTATTTT.

This clonotype was recorded many times. V is TRBV30 and J is TRBJ1-4; a possible D gene is TRBD1 (5 bases). Trimming left V 0 bases short and J 4 bases short, with 9 bases between. The CDR3 contains 14 residues. Germline V lookup: CDR1 GTSNPN, CDR2 SVGIG (reference sequence). The CDR3 nucleotides are TGTGCCTGGAGTGTTGTGGGGCTTAATGAAAAACTGTTTTTT. This encodes CAWSVVGLNEKLFF. Variable domain in full (rest from reference TRBV30 and TRBJ1-4): SQTIHQWPATLVQPVGSPLSLECTVEGTSNPNLYWYRQAAGRGLQLLFYSVGIGQISSEVPQNLSASRPQDRQFILSSKKLLLSDSGFYLCAWSVVGLNEKLFFGSGTQLSVL.

This clonotype showed up just a few times. The chain links TRBV7-2 to TRBJ2-7; D perhaps matches TRBD2 (5 bases). This CDR3 is built from 13 residues. V was pared by 3 bases and J by 5 bases, with 11 bases between. Germline CDR1 is SGHTA and CDR2 is FQGNSA. In DNA, the CDR3 is TGTGCCAGCAGCTTCGGCGGGCGGAACGAGCAGTACTTC. Its protein product is CASSFGGRNEQYF.

The table lists this clonotype with many counts. J is TRBJ2-7 and V is TRBV5-1; TRBD1 matches at 8 bases. Looked up from germline, CDR1 is SGHRS and CDR2 is YFSETQ. CDR3 length: 15 residues. V gave up 1 base and J gave up 6 bases; unmatched junction bases: 9. The CDR3, as DNA: TGCGCCAGCAGCTTGACGTCCGACAGGGGCTCCGAGCAGTACTTC. Its protein product is CASSLTSDRGSEQYF.

The V and J genes are TRBV5-1 and TRBJ2-3; D perhaps matches TRBD2 (5 bases). Trimming took off 0 bases at V and 10 bases at J, with 12 bases between the two ends. Germline CDR1 and CDR2: SGHRS and YFSETQ. This CDR3 region has 13 residues. The CDR3 DNA reads TGCGCCAGCAGCTTGGCCGAGGAGGACTCGCAGTATTTT. This codes for CASSLAEEDSQYF.

This clonotype was seen ten or more times. The J gene is TRBJ1-6, the V gene TRBV5-6; 9 bases fit TRBD1. The CDR3 runs 14 residues. Germline CDR1 is SGHDT and CDR2 is YYEEEE. V lost 2 bases to trimming and J lost 9 bases; unmatched junction nucleotides: 3. The CDR3 nucleotides are TGTGCCAGCAGCTTCCGGGACAGGGCTTCACCCCTCCACTTT. Protein product: CASSFRDRASPLHF.

This clonotype showed up many times. The V and J genes are TRBV5-1 and TRBJ2-5; D unresolved. The germline V gene has CDR1 SGHRS and CDR2 YFSETQ. The CDR3 length is 12 residues. The germline V and J ends were trimmed by 2 bases and 2 bases, with 4 bases remaining between them. The CDR3 bases are TGCGCCAGCAGCTTTATGCAAGAGACCCAGTACTTC. It yields the protein CASSFMQETQYF.

Remarks on this clonotype: This may be a read error, as it is one base from a much larger clone. The rearrangement uses TRBV25-1 and TRBJ1-4; the match to TRBD1 covers 9 bases. CDR3 length: 17 residues. After removal of 7 bases from V and 8 bases from J, the junction contained 17 bases not matched to a gene. Germline V gives CDR1 MGHDK, CDR2 SYGVNS. The CDR3 here is CASIDPRGTGNYEKLFF. The CDR3 DNA sequence: TGTGCCAGCATTGATCCCAGGGGGACAGGGAACTACGAAAAACTGTTTTTT.

This clonotype was seen ten or more times. The chain links TRBV30 to TRBJ2-5; D may be TRBD1 (5 bases). V lost 2 bases and J 3 bases, leaving 10 bases between the germline ends. There are 13 residues in the CDR3. Germline V CDR1 and CDR2: GTSNPN, SVGIG (reference sequence). DNA for the CDR3: TGTGCCTGGAGTTTGGGGCCTGAAGAGACCCAGTACTTC. This codes for CAWSLGPEETQYF.

This clonotype was observed many times. This chain uses TRBV4-1 with TRBJ1-6; TRBD1 agrees at 9 bases. The CDR3 runs to 17 residues. The junction had 8 bases not matched to a gene; V was cut back by 3 bases and J by 5 bases. Germline assignment: CDR1 MGHRA and CDR2 YSYEKL. The CDR3 DNA reads TGCGCCAGCAGCCAGGTAACAGGGGGCCGAAATAATTCACCCCTCCACTTT. Protein sequence: CASSQVTGGRNNSPLHF.

The table lists this clonotype with many counts. The CDR3 sequence is CAWSAKPAGPYNEQFF. The DNA for the CDR3 is TGTGCCTGGAGTGCAAAGCCGGCAGGGCCCTACAATGAGCAGTTCTTC. The genes are TRBV30 and TRBJ2-1, with D possibly TRBD1 on 5 matching bases. The germline V and J ends were trimmed by 1 base and 2 bases, with 15 bases remaining between them. CDR3 length: 16 residues. Germline V lookup: CDR1 GTSNPN, CDR2 SVGIG (reference sequence).

This clonotype appeared many times. The chain joins TRBV9 to TRBJ2-3, with D uncertain. The CDR3 extends over 12 amino acids. CDR1 is SGDLS and CDR2 is YYNGEE in the germline V gene. V dropped 4 bases and J dropped 4 bases, with 7 bases sitting between them. The CDR3 sequence is CASSPSADTQYF. The CDR3 DNA reads as TGTGCCAGCAGCCCGAGTGCAGATACGCAGTATTTT.

This clonotype was seen at least ten times. The gene calls are TRBV19 and TRBJ2-3; tentative D call: TRBD2 (6 bases). This CDR3 is built from 14 residues. From germline, CDR1 is LNHDA and CDR2 SQIVND (reference sequence). With 5 bases removed from V and 4 bases from J, the gap between germline ends came to 13 bases. The CDR3 reads CASSQGEVADTQYF. The CDR3 DNA is TGTGCCAGTAGTCAAGGGGAGGTGGCAGATACGCAGTATTTT.

Details on this clonotype: This may be a read error, as it is one base from a much larger clone. The rearrangement joins TRBV7-9 to TRBJ2-5; D is uncertain. CDR1 and CDR2 (germline): SEHNR, FQNEAQ (reference sequence). The CDR3 consists of 14 residues. Here the CDR3 reads CASSLGAAEDTQYF. The CDR3 nucleotides read TGTGCCAGCAGCTTAGGGGCAGCAGAAGATACCCAGTACTTC.

This chain joins TRBV28 and TRBJ1-5; TRBD1 matches at 8 bases. With 6 bases clipped from V and 5 bases from J, the junction kept 6 bases outside the gene matches. Germline-derived CDR1 and CDR2 are MDHEN and SYDVKM. The CDR3 is made up of 14 amino acids. CDR3 residues: CASRGTGDYQPQHF. CDR3 DNA: TGTGCCAGCAGGGGGACAGGCGACTATCAGCCCCAGCATTTT.

This clonotype was found many times. The V call is TRBV11-3, the J call TRBJ2-7, with TRBD1 identical over 10 bases. There are 14 residues in the CDR3. Trimming at V came to 5 bases and at J to 5 bases, leaving 6 bases not matched to a gene. The germline V gene encodes CDR1 SGHNT and CDR2 YENEEA. The CDR3 DNA reads TGTGCCAGCAGCCCGCGGACAGGGGGGGACGAGCAGTACTTC. Translated, it gives CASSPRTGGDEQYF. The full variable domain, completed using reference TRBV11-3 and TRBJ2-7, is EAGVVQSPRYKIIEKKQPVAFWCNPISGHNTLYWYLQNLGQGPELLIRYENEEAVDDSQLPKDRFSAERLKGVDSTLKIQPAELGDSAVYLCASSPRTGGDEQYFGPGTRLTVT.

The rearrangement links TRBV5-1 to TRBJ2-7; D possibly matches TRBD1 or TRBD2 (5 bases each). Germline CDR1 is SGHRS and CDR2 is YFSETQ. V gave up 0 bases and J gave up 5 bases, with 6 bases separating them. This CDR3 contains 12 residues. DNA of the CDR3: TGCGCCAGCAGCTTGGTGGGGGACGAGCAGTACTTC. It yields the protein CASSLVGDEQYF. Full variable domain (rest looked up from reference TRBV5-1 and TRBJ2-7): KAGVTQTPRYLIKTRGQQVTLSCSPISGHRSVSWYQQTPGQGLQFLFEYFSETQRNKGNFPGRFSGRQFSNSRSEMNVSTLELGDSALYLCASSLVGDEQYFGPGTRLTVT.